These T cell receptor beta chains were read from a single sample in a study of blood T cell repertoires in COVID-19. Measured with immunoSEQ multiplex PCR; TCRdb has only the in-frame clones, and not every one. The repertoire holds some 100,000 clones, roughly 85% seen once, with about 2.5% in the top ten. Input material: PBMCs or T cells enriched from blood (not recorded which). Every receptor here comes from a woman between 45 and 60 years old who had recovered from COVID-19. Each CDR3 is given with its conserved first and last residue. A D gene is named only where the DNA matches it firmly. A clone size is listed for some rows: how often the clone was seen (once, few, many), or a class if it is expanded.

D gene	V gene	CDR3 length	J gene	clone size	CDR3 protein	CDR3 DNA
NA	TRBV7-9	13	TRBJ1-1	NA	CASSLGAVVEAFF	TGTGCCAGCAGCTTAGGAGCGGTAGTAGAAGCTTTCTTT
NA	TRBV29-1	11	TRBJ2-5	NA	CSVGGQDTQYF	TGCAGCGTTGGAGGGCAGGACACCCAGTACTTC
NA	TRBV30	11	TRBJ2-1	once	CAWRQYNEQFF	TGTGCCTGGAGACAATACAATGAGCAGTTCTTC
NA	TRBV3-1/TRBV3-2	15	TRBJ1-3	NA	CASSQGLASGNTIYF	TGTGCCAGCAGCCAAGGGTTAGCCTCTGGAAACACCATATATTTT
NA	TRBV5-1	14	TRBJ1-1	NA	CASSLNTGNTEAFF	TGCGCCAGCAGCTTAAACACAGGGAACACTGAAGCTTTCTTT
NA	TRBV5-5	14	TRBJ1-1	NA	CASSSSGGRAEAFF	TGTGCCAGCAGCTCCTCCGGGGGGAGGGCTGAAGCTTTCTTT
TRBD2	TRBV10-3	14	TRBJ2-1	NA	CAIAGGSAYNEQFF	TGTGCCATCGCTGGCGGGAGCGCTTACAATGAGCAGTTCTTC
NA	TRBV6-5	12	TRBJ1-6	NA	CASRRTETPLHF	TGTGCCAGCAGAAGGACAGAAACACCCCTCCACTTT
NA	TRBV6-1	14	TRBJ2-2	few	CASSEGHYTGELFF	TGTGCCAGCAGTGAAGGACATTACACCGGGGAGCTGTTTTTT
NA	TRBV28	14	TRBJ1-3	NA	CASSLLPDRNTIYF	TGTGCCAGCAGTTTATTGCCAGATAGAAACACCATATATTTT
TRBD1	TRBV6-5	15	TRBJ2-7	NA	CASSTEQGSGYEQYF	TGTGCCAGCAGTACCGAACAGGGGTCGGGTTACGAGCAGTACTTC
NA	TRBV28	14	TRBJ2-2	NA	CASSLRGGTGELFF	TGTGCCAGCAGTTTAAGGGGCGGAACGGGGGAGCTGTTTTTT
NA	TRBV10-1	16	TRBJ2-1	NA	CASSESRPSSNNEQFF	TGCGCCAGCAGTGAGTCCAGGCCGAGTTCCAACAATGAGCAGTTCTTC
TRBD1	TRBV10-3	17	TRBJ2-2	NA	CAISVKLTGGNSGELFF	TGTGCCATCAGTGTGAAATTGACAGGGGGCAATTCCGGGGAGCTGTTTTTT
TRBD1	TRBV5-1	19	TRBJ2-6	NA	CASSFDDRGKNSGANVLTF	TGCGCCAGCAGCTTCGACGACAGGGGGAAAAACTCTGGGGCCAACGTCCTGACTTTC
NA	TRBV6-6	15	TRBJ1-5	NA	CASSSPGRSNQPQHF	TGTGCCAGCAGTTCGCCGGGGAGGAGCAATCAGCCCCAGCATTTT
NA	TRBV5-1	15	TRBJ2-7	NA	CASSLGDTGPYEQYF	TGCGCCAGCAGCTTGGGGGACACAGGCCCCTACGAGCAGTACTTC
TRBD1	TRBV7-3	13	TRBJ1-1	NA	CASSLTGDTEAFF	TGTGCCAGCAGCTTGACAGGGGACACTGAAGCTTTCTTT
TRBD1	TRBV5-1	14	TRBJ2-7	NA	CASNAQGAPYEQYF	TGCGCCAGCAATGCACAGGGGGCCCCCTACGAGCAGTACTTC
NA	TRBV4-1	17	TRBJ1-5	NA	CASSQDTAGSYGQPQHF	TGCGCCAGCAGCCAAGATACGGCCGGGAGTTATGGGCAGCCCCAGCATTTT
TRBD1	TRBV28	17	TRBJ2-2	once	CASSTTQMDRGAGELFF	TGTGCCAGCAGCACCACCCAAATGGACAGGGGTGCCGGGGAGCTGTTTTTT
NA	TRBV30	12	TRBJ1-3	NA	CAGWYSGNTIYF	TGTGCCGGCTGGTACTCTGGAAACACCATATATTTT
TRBD1	TRBV3-1/TRBV3-2	16	TRBJ2-7	NA	CASSREGTGGFREQYF	TGTGCCAGCAGCCGGGAGGGGACAGGGGGCTTCCGCGAGCAGTACTTC
TRBD1	TRBV24-1	15	TRBJ1-1	NA	CATSETGTGPEAAFF	TGTGCCACCAGTGAAACCGGGACAGGGCCTGAGGCGGCTTTCTTT
NA	TRBV28	13	TRBJ1-5	NA	CASSLLRNQPQHF	TGTGCCAGCAGTTTATTGCGGAATCAGCCCCAGCATTTT
NA	TRBV29-1	13	TRBJ1-2	NA	CSVGGQPSEGYTF	TGCAGCGTTGGTGGACAGCCCTCGGAAGGCTACACCTTC
NA	TRBV28	14	TRBJ1-1	NA	CASRQVLRRTEAFF	TGTGCCAGCAGGCAGGTCCTGCGGAGGACTGAAGCTTTCTTT
TRBD1	TRBV5-1	13	TRBJ1-2	NA	CASSFEQGFGYTF	TGCGCCAGCAGCTTTGAACAGGGGTTTGGCTACACCTTC
NA	TRBV19	14	TRBJ1-1	NA	CATSRGGTNTEAFF	TGTGCCACCAGTCGGGGGGGGACGAACACTGAAGCTTTCTTT
NA	TRBV4-2	17	TRBJ2-5	NA	CASSLLAVTSETETQYF	TGTGCCAGCAGCCTCCTAGCAGTTACTAGTGAGACTGAGACCCAGTACTTC
TRBD1	TRBV6-5	14	TRBJ1-1	NA	CASRTGGFILSAFF	TGTGCCAGCAGAACAGGGGGTTTTATTCTCTCGGCTTTCTTT
TRBD2	TRBV24-1	16	TRBJ2-1	few	CATSDQREGPYNEQFF	TGTGCCACCAGTGACCAGCGGGAGGGGCCCTACAATGAGCAGTTCTTC
TRBD1	TRBV27	15	TRBJ2-2	few	CASSLGDRVSGELFF	TGTGCCAGCAGTTTAGGGGACAGGGTGAGCGGGGAGCTGTTTTTT
NA	TRBV18	14	TRBJ1-4	NA	CASSPSGVGEKLFF	TGTGCCAGCTCACCATCGGGGGTGGGTGAAAAACTGTTTTTT
NA	TRBV19	15	TRBJ1-5	NA	CATQSGGSNNQPQHF	TGTGCCACCCAGTCCGGGGGGAGTAACAATCAGCCCCAGCATTTT
NA	TRBV3-1/TRBV3-2	17	TRBJ1-4	once	CASSRVITGPTNEKLFF	TGTGCCAGCAGCCGAGTTATAACAGGGCCAACTAATGAAAAACTGTTTTTT
TRBD1	TRBV6-6	16	TRBJ2-7	NA	CASSYRTGGVSYEQYF	TGTGCCAGCAGTTACCGGACAGGGGGCGTCTCCTACGAGCAGTACTTC
TRBD1	TRBV3-1/TRBV3-2	15	TRBJ1-4	NA	CASSHRTGAVEKLFF	TGTGCCAGCAGCCACAGGACAGGGGCAGTTGAAAAACTGTTTTTT
TRBD1	TRBV11-3	13	TRBJ2-5	NA	CASSRDSQETQYF	TGTGCCAGCAGCCGGGACAGCCAAGAGACCCAGTACTTC
TRBD2	TRBV6-1	15	TRBJ2-3	NA	CASSETAGGPDTQYF	TGTGCCAGCAGTGAAACGGCGGGGGGGCCAGATACGCAGTATTTT
TRBD1	TRBV2	13	TRBJ1-2	few	CASSGTGNYGYTF	TGTGCCAGCAGTGGGACAGGGAACTATGGCTACACCTTC
TRBD1	TRBV6-5	13	TRBJ2-5	NA	CASSSGTGETQYF	TGTGCCAGCAGTTCCGGGACAGGGGAGACCCAGTACTTC
NA	TRBV21-1	15	TRBJ1-5	NA	CASSVKGSGSQPQHF	TGTGCCAGCAGCGTAAAAGGGTCGGGGAGTCAGCCCCAGCATTTT